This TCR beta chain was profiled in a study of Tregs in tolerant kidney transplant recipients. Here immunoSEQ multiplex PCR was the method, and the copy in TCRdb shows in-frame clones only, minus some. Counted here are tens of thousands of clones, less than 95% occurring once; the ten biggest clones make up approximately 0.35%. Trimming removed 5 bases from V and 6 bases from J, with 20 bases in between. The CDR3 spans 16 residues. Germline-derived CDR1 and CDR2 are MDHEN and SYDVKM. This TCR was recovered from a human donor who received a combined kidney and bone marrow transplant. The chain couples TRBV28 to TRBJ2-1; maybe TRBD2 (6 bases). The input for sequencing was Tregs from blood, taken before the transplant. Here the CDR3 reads CASSDYTGVESNEQFF. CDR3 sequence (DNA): TGTGCCAGCAGTGATTACACGGGGGTTGAGTCCAATGAGCAGTTCTTC.